Detailed here is one T cell receptor (beta chain). The antigen is undetermined. The CDR3 length is 16 residues. It was across several immunoSEQ plates that each subset's genomic DNA was evenly split. Methods used by the authors: Junction-only sequences without quality scores were provided by ImmunoSEQ, so filtering was different. Clones were read by immunoSEQ multiplex PCR, and TCRdb kept only the in-frame ones, dropping some. V and J calls plus clone size are reproduced from that table; the DNA served to infer D and trimming. The sample has about 1 million clones, around four fifths seen once; the top ten hold roughly 1.4%. The sample comes from a study of shared clonotypes between healthy human individuals. Study results and limitations: Compared with memory subsets, naive subsets generally had larger estimated richness.

Sequencing was carried out using memory CD4+ T cells sorted from blood. Regarding subset: CD45RA-negative fraction. The TCR sequence derives from a man in his late teens or twenties in good health. The chain combines TRBV21-1 with TRBJ2-7; the table names TRBD2, a call not compared with the DNA. TRBV21-1 is shown as a pseudogene. CDR3 region: CASSPRGEALSYEQYF. The CDR3, as DNA: TGTGCCAGCAGCCCCCGGGGGGAGGCCCTTTCCTACGAGCAGTACTTC.